This T cell receptor (beta chain) was recorded in a study of cytomegalovirus exposure and HLA in healthy donors. Study results and limitations: Most subjects' HLA-A and HLA-B alleles were reportedly predicted from TCR beta sequences.

Vbeta (60) and Jbeta (13) primers were used in the PCR. Assay used: immunoSEQ multiplex PCR; TCRdb lists only in-frame clones, some missing. The data show about 220,000 clones, about four fifths seen once. Points on this clone: The antigen remains undetermined.

With V trimmed by 4 bases and J by 5 bases, 6 bases remained unmatched. The germline V gene has CDR1 SGDLS and CDR2 YYNGEE. This CDR3 region has 14 residues. Sequenced sample: PBMCs. This sequence joins TRBV9 and TRBJ2-7, with 10 bases identical to TRBD1. The sequence came from a woman between 40 and 50 years old in good health and CMV-seropositive. The CDR3 nucleotides are TGTGCCAGCAGCTCCGGGACAGGGGTTCACGAGCAGTACTTC. Protein product: CASSSGTGVHEQYF.